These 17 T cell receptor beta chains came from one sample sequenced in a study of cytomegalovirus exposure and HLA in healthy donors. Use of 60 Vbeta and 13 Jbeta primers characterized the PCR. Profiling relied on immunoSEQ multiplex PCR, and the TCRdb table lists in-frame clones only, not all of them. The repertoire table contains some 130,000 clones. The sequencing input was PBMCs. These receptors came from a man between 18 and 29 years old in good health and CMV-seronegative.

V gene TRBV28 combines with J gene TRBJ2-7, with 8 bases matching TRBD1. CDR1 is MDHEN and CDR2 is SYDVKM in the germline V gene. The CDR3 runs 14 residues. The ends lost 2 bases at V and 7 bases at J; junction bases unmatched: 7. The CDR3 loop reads CASSLSQGAGEQYF. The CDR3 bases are TGTGCCAGCAGTTTAAGTCAGGGGGCGGGGGAGCAGTACTTC.

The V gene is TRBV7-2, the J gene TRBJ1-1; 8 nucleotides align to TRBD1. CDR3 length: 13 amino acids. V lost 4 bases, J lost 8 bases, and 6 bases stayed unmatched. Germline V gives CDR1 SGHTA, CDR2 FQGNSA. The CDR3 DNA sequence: TGTGCCAGCAGCTCACGTCACAGGGGGGAAGCTTTCTTT. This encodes CASSSRHRGEAFF.

CDR3 sequence: CASSAPPVRDQPQHF. The CDR3 region has the DNA TGTGCCAGCAGTGCCCCCCCGGTTCGGGATCAGCCCCAGCATTTT. The chain uses TRBV28 and TRBJ1-5; D is ambiguous. V gave up 5 bases and J gave up 5 bases, with 16 bases separating them. Germline V gene data show CDR1 as MDHEN and CDR2 as SYDVKM. The CDR3 loop spans 15 amino acids.

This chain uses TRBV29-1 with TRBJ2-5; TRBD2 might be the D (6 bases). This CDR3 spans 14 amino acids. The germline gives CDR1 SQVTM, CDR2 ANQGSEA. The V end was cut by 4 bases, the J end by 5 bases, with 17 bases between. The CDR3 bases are TGCAGCGTTGCGTCGGGCAGGGCGGGGGAGACCCAGTACTTC. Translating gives CSVASGRAGETQYF.

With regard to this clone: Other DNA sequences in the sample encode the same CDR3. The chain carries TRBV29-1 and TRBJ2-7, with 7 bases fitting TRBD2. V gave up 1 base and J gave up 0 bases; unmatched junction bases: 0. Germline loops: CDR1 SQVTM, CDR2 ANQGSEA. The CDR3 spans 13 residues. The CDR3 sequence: CSVEGGGSYEQYF. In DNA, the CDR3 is TGCAGCGTTGAAGGGGGGGGCTCCTACGAGCAGTACTTC.

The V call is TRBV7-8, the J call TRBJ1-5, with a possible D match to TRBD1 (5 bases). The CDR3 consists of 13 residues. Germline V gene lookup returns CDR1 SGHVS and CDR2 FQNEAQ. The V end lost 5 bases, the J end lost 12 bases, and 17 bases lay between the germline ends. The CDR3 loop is CASSPGGLAFQHF. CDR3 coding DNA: TGTGCCAGCAGCCCTGGGGGGTTGGCTTTCCAGCATTTT. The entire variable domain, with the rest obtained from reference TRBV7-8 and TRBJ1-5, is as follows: GAGVSQSPRYKVAKRGQDVALRCDPISGHVSLFWYQQALGQGPEFLTYFQNEAQLDKSGLPSDRFFAERPEGSVSTLKIQRTQQEDSAVYLCASSPGGLAFQHFGDGTRLSIL.

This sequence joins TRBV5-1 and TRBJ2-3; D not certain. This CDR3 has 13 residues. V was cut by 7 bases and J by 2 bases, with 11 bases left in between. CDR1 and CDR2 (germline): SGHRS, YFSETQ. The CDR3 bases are TGCGCCAGCGGTCGGTACGTCACAGATACGCAGTATTTT. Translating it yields CASGRYVTDTQYF.

CDR3 sequence (DNA): TGCGCCAGCAGCCAGATAGGACAGACTCGTCTAAACACCATATATTTT. Translated: CASSQIGQTRLNTIYF. J is TRBJ1-3 and V is TRBV23-1; tentatively, D is TRBD1 (6 bases). TRBV23-1 is sorted into the ORF group, with uncertain function. V was trimmed by 6 bases and J by 6 bases, leaving 21 bases between them. The CDR3 extends over 16 amino acids.

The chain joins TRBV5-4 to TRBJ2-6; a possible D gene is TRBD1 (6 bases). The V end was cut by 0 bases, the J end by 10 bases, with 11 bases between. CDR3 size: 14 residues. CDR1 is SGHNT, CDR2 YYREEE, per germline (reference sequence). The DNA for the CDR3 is TGTGCCAGCAGCTTGGACAGGGTGGGAAACGTCCTGACTTTC. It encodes CASSLDRVGNVLTF.

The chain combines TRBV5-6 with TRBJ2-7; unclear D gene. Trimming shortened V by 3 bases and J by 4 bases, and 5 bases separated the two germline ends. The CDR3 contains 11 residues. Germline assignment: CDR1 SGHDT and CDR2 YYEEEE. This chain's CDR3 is CASSSKYEQYF. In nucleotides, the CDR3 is TGTGCCAGCAGCTCTAAGTACGAGCAGTACTTC.

This CDR3 reads CASSIEAGSYEQYF. The DNA of the CDR3 is TGTGCCAGTAGTATAGAAGCTGGCTCCTACGAGCAGTACTTC. The rearrangement links TRBV19 to TRBJ2-7; D not resolved. This CDR3 region has 14 residues. Germline V lookup: CDR1 LNHDA, CDR2 SQIVND (reference sequence). V was cut by 0 bases and J by 0 bases, with 6 bases left in between.

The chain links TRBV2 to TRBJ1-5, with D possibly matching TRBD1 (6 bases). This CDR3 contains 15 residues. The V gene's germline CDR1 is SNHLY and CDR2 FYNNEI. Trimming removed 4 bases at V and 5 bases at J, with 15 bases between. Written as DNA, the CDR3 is TGTGCCAGCAGTGTAATTTCAGGGGTGTATCAGCCCCAGCATTTT. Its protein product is CASSVISGVYQPQHF.

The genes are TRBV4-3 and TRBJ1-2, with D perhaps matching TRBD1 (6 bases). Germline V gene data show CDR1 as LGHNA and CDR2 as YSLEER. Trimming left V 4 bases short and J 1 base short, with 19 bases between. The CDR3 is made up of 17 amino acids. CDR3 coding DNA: TGCGCCAGCAGCCCGCGAGGGTCCGGGGACATTAACTATGGCTACACCTTC. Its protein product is CASSPRGSGDINYGYTF.

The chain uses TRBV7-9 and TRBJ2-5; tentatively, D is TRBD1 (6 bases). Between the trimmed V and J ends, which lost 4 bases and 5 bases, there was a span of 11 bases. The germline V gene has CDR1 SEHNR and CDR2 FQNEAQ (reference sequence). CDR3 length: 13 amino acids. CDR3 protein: CASSSGVRETQYF. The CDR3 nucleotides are TGTGCCAGCAGCTCAGGGGTTAGGGAGACCCAGTACTTC.

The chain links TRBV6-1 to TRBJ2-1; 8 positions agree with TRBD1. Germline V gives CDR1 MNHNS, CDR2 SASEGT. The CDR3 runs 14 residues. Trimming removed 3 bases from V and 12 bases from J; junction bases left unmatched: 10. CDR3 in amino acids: CASSEGQGAWWQFF. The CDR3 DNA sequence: TGTGCCAGCAGTGAGGGGCAGGGGGCGTGGTGGCAGTTCTTC.

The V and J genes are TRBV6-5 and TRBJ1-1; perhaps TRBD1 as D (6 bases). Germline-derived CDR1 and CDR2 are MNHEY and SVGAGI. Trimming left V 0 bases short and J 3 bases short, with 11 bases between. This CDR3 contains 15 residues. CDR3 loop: CASSYSQGKDTEAFF. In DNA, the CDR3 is TGTGCCAGCAGTTACTCTCAGGGGAAAGACACTGAAGCTTTCTTT.

In nucleotides, the CDR3 is TGTGCCAGCAGTTCCGTACAGGGGACCTACGAGCAGTACTTC. It encodes CASSSVQGTYEQYF. The chain combines TRBV6-5 with TRBJ2-7; 7 bases agree with TRBD1. V lost 4 bases, J lost 2 bases, and 5 bases stayed unmatched. This CDR3 contains 14 residues. The V gene's germline CDR1 is MNHEY and CDR2 SVGAGI.